This T cell receptor (beta chain) was found in a study of T cell responses to AZD1222 COVID-19 vaccine (dated by TCRdb to the early 2020s). Concerning the study at large: AZD1222 recipients with second doses at about 4 weeks or about 12 weeks were pooled, because spike-specific TCR depth and breadth did not differ between schedules. TCR sequencing was performed for roughly 250 trial participants, of whom around 210 were given two doses of AZD1222 and around 26 were given two doses of MenACWY control vaccine. Trial participants were enrolled into age subgroups of 18-55, 56-69 and 70-plus years, which contained approximately 150, 28 and 58 TCR-sequenced participants, respectively. Results and caveats for the whole study, not just this receptor: Because no day 14 peak-response samples were available, repertoires were characterized only after the peak T cell response. In the small 56-69-year group, the increase in depth fell short of significance, most likely because of low power. The vaccine-associated CD4 TCRs covered the entire spike protein, and the dominant responses fell in regions 160-218 and 743-854. Reportedly, close to half of the unique spike-specific TCRs recognized epitopes lying outside the regions that are mutated in the B.1.351 and B.1.1.7 variants. Conclusions about previously exposed vaccinees were limited because only a handful of AZD1222 recipients were SARS-CoV-2 seropositive at baseline. After two AZD1222 doses, both the breadth and the depth of spike-specific TCRs were significantly higher than at day 0 and than in MenACWY recipients. Participants were mostly white British, with more females than males. The authors suggested clonal diversity may have been underestimated.

Note on this clone: The specificity of this receptor is unknown. Base-call qualities are not available, and no considerably larger clone is one nucleotide away.

The CDR3 regions of human TCRbeta chains were analyzed by immunosequencing. From the authors' description of their analysis: TCRs in the repertoires were compared against a reference library of SARS-CoV-2-specific TCRs that had been generated with the MIRA antigen-specificity platform. Breadth was defined as the fraction of unique TCRs that were SARS-CoV-2-associated. Depth was defined as the fraction of total T cells that were SARS-CoV-2-associated. Each spike-specific TCR was assigned to its reactive spike region and to a CD4 or CD8 class using the MIRA data. Log10-transformed breadth and depth values were compared by one-way ANOVA with Sidak's multiple comparisons tests. TCRdb provides this immuneACCESS table in a form limited to in-frame rearrangements. Some clones are lacking; in checked studies, under half of them reflect an unresolved V gene, and why the rest are absent is not known. Clone size and the V and J calls come from that table; the DNA yielded D and trimming. For this sample there are about 200,000 clones; around 88% appear just once. The ten biggest clones cover more than 7% of the sample.

The sample's time point, from its label and the paper: baseline before first vaccination. The vaccinee samples were drawn from two UK trials, COV001 and COV002, one of which was a single-blind randomized controlled phase 2/3 trial testing AZD1222 (ChAdOx1 nCoV-19) in healthy adults. Trial participant PBMC samples were collected at day 0 and day 28 after the second dose for TCRbeta chain sequencing. CDR1 and CDR2 are read off the germline V gene (reference sequence) as LGHDT and YNNKEL. The CDR3 runs 13 residues from the cysteine to the phenylalanine. This entry keeps only the CDR3 DNA: 39 bases, framed from base 1. Deletion took 3 bases off V and 2 bases off J, with a span of 8 bases between the germline ends.

The TCR was taken from an adult in good health. Here the chain combines TRBV3-1 (or the pseudogene TRBV3-2) and TRBJ2-7; no D gene call is confident. The sequenced sample was peripheral blood, obtained on day 0 of AZD1222 vaccination. The CDR3 protein: CASSQAETYEQYF. Here is the DNA: TGTGCCAGCAGCCAGGCCGAGACCTACGAGCAGTACTTC.